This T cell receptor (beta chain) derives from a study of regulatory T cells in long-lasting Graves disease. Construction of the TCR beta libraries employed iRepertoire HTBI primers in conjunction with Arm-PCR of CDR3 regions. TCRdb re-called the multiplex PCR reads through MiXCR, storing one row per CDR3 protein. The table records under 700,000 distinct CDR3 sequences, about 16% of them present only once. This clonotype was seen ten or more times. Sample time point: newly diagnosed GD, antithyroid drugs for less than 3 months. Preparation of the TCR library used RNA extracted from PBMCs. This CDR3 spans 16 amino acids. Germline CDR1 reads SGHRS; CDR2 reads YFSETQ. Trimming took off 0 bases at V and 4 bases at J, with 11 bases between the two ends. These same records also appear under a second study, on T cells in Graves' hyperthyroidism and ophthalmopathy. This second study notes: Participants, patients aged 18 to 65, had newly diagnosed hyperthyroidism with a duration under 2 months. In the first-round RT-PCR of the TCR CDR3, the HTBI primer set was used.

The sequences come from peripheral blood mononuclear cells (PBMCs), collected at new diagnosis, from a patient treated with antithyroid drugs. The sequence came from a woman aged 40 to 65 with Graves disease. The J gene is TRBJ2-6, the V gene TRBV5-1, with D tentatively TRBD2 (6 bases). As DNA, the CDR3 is TGCGCCAGCAGCTTGGAGGCGGGGTCCGGGGCCAACGTCCTGACTTTC. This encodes CASSLEAGSGANVLTF.